This T cell receptor beta chain was obtained from a study of CD8 T cells in Susac syndrome. The CDR3 length is 13 residues. V was shortened by 6 bases and J by 0 bases, with 6 bases between the two germline ends. Germline loops: CDR1 SNHLY, CDR2 FYNNEI. It was with random hexamers that about 0.45 to 1 ug RNA was reverse transcribed. Each CDR3 protein gets one entry after TCRdb re-called the immunoSEQ multiplex PCR reads with MiXCR. The data hold approximately 70,000 distinct CDR3 sequences, with around 95% observed a single time. The TCR originated in a human donor with multiple sclerosis. The sequencing sample was made of CD8+ T cells from PBMCs. The chain links TRBV2 to TRBJ1-5; D gene uncertain. DNA of the CDR3: TGTGCCAGCAGGCTCTATAGCAATCAGCCCCAGCATTTT. Its translation: CASRLYSNQPQHF.